The T cell receptor beta chain described here comes from a study of control samples from healthy donors and cancer patients. Trimming removed 6 bases from V and 8 bases from J, with 14 bases in between. The CDR3 is 13 residues long. This table comes from immunoSEQ multiplex PCR, and its TCRdb copy is limited to in-frame clones, with some not included. Here the sample spans about 64,000 clones, roughly 90% being singletons. The TCR comes from a man aged 35-49 years with colorectal cancer. This chain uses TRBV12-3 or TRBV12-4 with TRBJ1-5, with D uncertain. The sample was PBMCs. The CDR3 DNA sequence: TGTGCCAGCAGCCCAGACCGCGGGGAGCCCCAGCATTTT. Translating gives CASSPDRGEPQHF.